These T cell receptor beta chains were read from a single sample in a study of graft-versus-host responses after intestinal transplantation. Clones were sequenced by immunoSEQ multiplex PCR, and TCRdb holds only the in-frame ones, with some missing. The sample includes about 59,000 clones, 90% to 95% seen only once; the top ten take about 0.4%. Their recognized antigens are unknown. Sample: unstimulated CD4+ T cells sorted from spleen or lymph node cells, taken before transplant. The origin of the receptors is a human donor who was the organ donor for an intestinal transplant. Both conserved end residues are part of each CDR3. D genes are given only for firm matches. Size is stated for part of the rows, as once, few or many counts, or as a class when the clone is expanded.

NA	TRBV6-6	TRBJ2-5	14	NA	CASSYRGPQETQYF	TGTGCCAGCAGTTACAGGGGCCCCCAAGAGACCCAGTACTTC
NA	TRBV5-1	TRBJ2-7	14	NA	CASSFDPSSYEQYF	TGCGCCAGCAGCTTCGACCCCAGCTCCTACGAGCAGTACTTC
NA	TRBV7-2	TRBJ2-2	12	NA	CASSLNTGELFF	TGTGCCAGCAGCTTGAACACCGGGGAGCTGTTTTTT
NA	TRBV11-2	TRBJ1-4	11	NA	CASSLKEKLFF	TGTGCCAGCAGCTTAAAAGAAAAACTGTTTTTT
TRBD1	TRBV5-1	TRBJ1-5	15	NA	CASSSGTGGNQPQHF	TGCGCCAGCAGCTCCGGGACAGGGGGCAATCAGCCCCAGCATTTT
NA	TRBV6-5	TRBJ2-7	12	NA	CASRLTAGEQYF	TGTGCCAGCAGATTGACGGCGGGCGAGCAGTACTTC
NA	TRBV18	TRBJ1-2	15	NA	CASSPPFAQAYGYTF	TGTGCCAGCTCACCACCGTTCGCGCAGGCCTATGGCTACACCTTC
NA	TRBV7-9	TRBJ1-1	13	once	CASSLTTNTEAFF	TGTGCCAGCAGCTTAACAACGAACACTGAAGCTTTCTTT
TRBD2	TRBV5-1	TRBJ2-1	15	NA	CASSFSGGSYNEQFF	TGCGCCAGCAGCTTTTCCGGGGGGTCCTACAATGAGCAGTTCTTC
NA	TRBV4-3	TRBJ2-7	14	NA	CASSQQSGTYEQYF	TGCGCCAGCAGCCAACAATCCGGGACCTACGAGCAGTACTTC
NA	TRBV15	TRBJ1-1	16	NA	CATSKGVVGMNTEAFF	TGTGCCACCAGCAAAGGGGTGGTGGGGATGAACACTGAAGCTTTCTTT
NA	TRBV6-1	TRBJ1-2	14	NA	CASSYQGAGDGYTF	TGTGCCAGCAGTTATCAGGGAGCAGGGGATGGCTACACCTTC
NA	TRBV28	TRBJ1-2	16	NA	CASSEGSGGRPYGYTF	TGTGCCAGCAGCGAAGGGTCAGGAGGACGCCCCTATGGCTACACCTTC
NA	TRBV7-1	TRBJ1-2	17	NA	CASSLTRNEGKTYGYTF	TGTGCCAGCAGCTTAACGCGTAACGAGGGAAAGACCTATGGCTACACCTTC
TRBD2	TRBV6-1	TRBJ2-5	16	once	CASSEAWRGGGETQYF	TGTGCCAGCAGTGAAGCATGGCGGGGGGGCGGAGAGACCCAGTACTTC
NA	TRBV27	TRBJ2-5	14	NA	CASSLLKGQETQYF	TGTGCCAGCAGTTTATTGAAAGGGCAAGAGACCCAGTACTTC
NA	TRBV5-6	TRBJ2-5	13	NA	CASSLGQAETQYF	TGTGCCAGCAGCTTAGGTCAGGCGGAGACCCAGTACTTC
TRBD1	TRBV29-1	TRBJ2-5	13	NA	CSARTGKGETQYF	TGCAGCGCCAGGACAGGGAAGGGAGAGACCCAGTACTTC
NA	TRBV9	TRBJ1-6	13	NA	CASSRAWNSPLHF	TGTGCCAGCAGCAGGGCATGGAATTCACCCCTCCACTTT
NA	TRBV7-3	TRBJ2-2	13	few	CASSPANTGELFF	TGTGCCAGCAGCCCAGCGAACACCGGGGAGCTGTTTTTT
NA	TRBV20-1	TRBJ1-1	11	NA	CSAFHNTEAFF	TGCAGTGCTTTCCACAACACTGAAGCTTTCTTT
NA	TRBV11-2	TRBJ2-7	14	NA	CASSLGGSSGEQYF	TGTGCCAGCAGCTTAGGAGGGAGCTCGGGCGAGCAGTACTTC
NA	TRBV7-7	TRBJ1-2	17	NA	CASSSHSTGTNNYGYTF	TGTGCTAGCAGCTCTCACTCAACAGGGACCAATAACTATGGCTACACCTTC
NA	TRBV5-4	TRBJ2-2	15	NA	CASSLGQDGFRELFF	TGTGCCAGCAGCTTGGGACAGGATGGCTTCCGGGAGCTGTTTTTT
TRBD1	TRBV23-1	TRBJ1-6	20	NA	CASSQCLGQGFQFHNSPLHF	TGCGCCAGCAGTCAATGTTTGGGACAGGGTTTTCAGTTTCATAATTCACCCCTCCACTTT
NA	TRBV18	TRBJ1-2	14	NA	CASSPAGWDYGYTF	TGTGCCAGCTCACCGGCAGGGTGGGACTATGGCTACACCTTC
TRBD2	TRBV7-9	TRBJ2-4	15	NA	CASSYPRGGGNIQYF	TGTGCCAGCAGCTACCCGCGGGGGGGTGGAAACATTCAGTACTTC
NA	TRBV7-2	TRBJ2-7	12	NA	CASSYRDHEQYF	TGTGCCAGCAGCTACAGGGACCACGAGCAGTACTTC
TRBD1	TRBV18	TRBJ2-3	15	NA	CASSPGQGAGDTQYF	TGTGCCAGCTCACCAGGACAGGGGGCAGGGGATACGCAGTATTTT
NA	TRBV5-1	TRBJ2-5	13	NA	CASSGGLQETQYF	TGCGCCAGCAGCGGGGGACTTCAAGAGACCCAGTACTTC
NA	TRBV4-3	TRBJ1-6	19	NA	CASSQDHQEGGNYNSPLHF	TGCGCCAGCAGCCAAGACCACCAGGAGGGGGGGAACTATAATTCACCCCTCCACTTT
NA	TRBV7-8	TRBJ2-7	14	NA	CASSNSGYTYEQYF	TGTGCCAGCAGCAACTCAGGTTACACCTACGAGCAGTACTTC
NA	TRBV6-5	TRBJ1-5	15	NA	CASSSPGWGIQPQHF	TGTGCCAGCAGTTCCCCAGGGTGGGGGATACAGCCCCAGCATTTT
NA	TRBV6-1	TRBJ1-1	11	NA	CASRRNTEAFF	TGTGCCAGCAGGAGGAACACTGAAGCTTTCTTT
NA	TRBV19	TRBJ2-7	15	NA	CASSPGTLYSYEQYF	TGTGCCAGTAGCCCCGGGACATTATACTCCTACGAGCAGTACTTC
TRBD1	TRBV2	TRBJ1-5	16	once	CASSLDRASLGQPQHF	TGTGCCAGCAGTTTGGACAGGGCCTCGCTGGGGCAGCCCCAGCATTTT
NA	TRBV6-5	TRBJ1-3	14	NA	CASRGPGTGNTIYF	TGTGCCAGCAGGGGTCCCGGGACAGGAAACACCATATATTTT
NA	TRBV27	TRBJ2-7	16	NA	CASSFLTPEGRLEQYF	TGTGCCAGCAGTTTCTTGACGCCCGAGGGGCGTCTCGAGCAGTACTTC
NA	TRBV7-2	TRBJ2-7	12	few	CASSWDTYEQYF	TGTGCCAGCAGCTGGGACACCTACGAGCAGTACTTC
NA	TRBV7-6	TRBJ2-2	15	few	CASRPSRGLTGELFF	TGTGCCAGCAGGCCCTCCCGGGGTTTAACCGGGGAGCTGTTTTTT
TRBD1	TRBV12-5	TRBJ2-5	18	NA	CASGLVPQQDRGQETQYF	TGTGCTAGTGGTTTGGTACCCCAACAAGACAGGGGCCAAGAGACCCAGTACTTC
TRBD2	TRBV15	TRBJ2-3	15	NA	CATSVSGGIADTQYF	TGTGCCACCAGCGTAAGCGGGGGAATAGCAGATACGCAGTATTTT
NA	TRBV7-2	TRBJ1-5	14	NA	CASSPDGGEQPQHF	TGTGCCAGCAGCCCCGACGGGGGCGAGCAGCCCCAGCATTTT
NA	TRBV5-1	TRBJ2-7	15	NA	CASSLVGGGYHEQYF	TGCGCCAGCAGCTTGGTAGGAGGGGGCTACCACGAGCAGTACTTC
NA	TRBV4-1	TRBJ1-3	17	NA	CASSQEFGFPAGNTIYF	TGCGCCAGCAGCCAAGAGTTCGGCTTTCCCGCTGGAAACACCATATATTTT
NA	TRBV5-6	TRBJ2-7	13	NA	CADGTLISYEQYF	TGTGCCGACGGGACTCTCATTTCCTACGAGCAGTACTTC
NA	TRBV7-9	TRBJ2-7	14	NA	CASSSDTRDYEQYF	TGTGCCAGCAGCTCGGACACGAGAGACTACGAGCAGTACTTC